The 25 T cell receptor beta chains in this list originate from one sample, sequenced in a study of blood T cell repertoires in COVID-19. Clones were read by immunoSEQ multiplex PCR, and TCRdb kept only the in-frame ones, dropping some. This sample has about 280,000 clones, with more than 75% found just once. Source material: peripheral blood. The receptors derive from a man in his forties with active or convalescent COVID-19.

This chain uses TRBV2 with TRBJ1-1; tentatively, D is TRBD1 (5 bases). V lost 5 bases and J 3 bases, leaving 13 bases between the germline ends. The CDR3 loop spans 14 amino acids. The V gene's germline CDR1 is SNHLY and CDR2 FYNNEI. The chain's CDR3 is CASSYPGSDTEAFF. The CDR3 bases are TGTGCCAGCAGTTATCCAGGGTCGGACACTGAAGCTTTCTTT.

This sequence joins TRBV10-3 and TRBJ1-2; D gene unclear. Germline lookup yields CDR1 ENHRY and CDR2 SYGVKD. V lost 3 bases and J lost 8, with 10 bases in between. This CDR3 is built from 12 residues. The CDR3 here is CAISEEGSGYTF. The CDR3 DNA reads as TGTGCCATCAGTGAAGAGGGTAGCGGCTACACCTTC.

V gene TRBV13 combines with J gene TRBJ2-7; no definite D call. The CDR3 runs 14 residues. CDR1 PRHDT and CDR2 FYEKMQ come from the germline V gene (reference sequence). Trimming removed 0 bases at V and 4 bases at J, with 10 bases between. The CDR3: CASSLGFEDYEQYF. The CDR3 DNA reads TGTGCCAGCAGCTTAGGATTTGAGGATTACGAGCAGTACTTC.

The V call is TRBV10-3, the J call TRBJ1-2, with TRBD1 identical over 7 bases. Germline V gene lookup returns CDR1 ENHRY and CDR2 SYGVKD. V shed 5 bases and J 4 bases; nucleotides not matched to a gene: 13. CDR3 length equals 16 residues. The CDR3 sequence: CAISQISPTGRYGYTF. The CDR3 nucleotides are TGTGCCATCAGTCAGATTTCCCCGACAGGGCGCTATGGCTACACCTTC.

V and J are TRBV13 and TRBJ2-1; TRBD2 matches 13 bases. The germline CDR1 and CDR2 sequences are PRHDT and FYEKMQ (reference sequence). V lost 4 bases to trimming and J lost 6 bases; unmatched junction nucleotides: 15. This CDR3 spans 19 amino acids. The CDR3: CASSSLQPLAGGRSNEQFF. CDR3 DNA: TGTGCCAGCAGCTCCTTACAGCCACTAGCGGGGGGGCGGAGCAATGAGCAGTTCTTC.

A few counts support this clone. The genes are TRBV5-1 and TRBJ1-6, with a weak D call TRBD1 (5 bases). Germline loops: CDR1 SGHRS, CDR2 YFSETQ. The ends were cut back, 0 bases at V and 0 bases at J, with 10 bases in the middle. The CDR3 loop spans 17 amino acids. The CDR3 DNA reads TGCGCCAGCAGCTTGGCCGCAGACAGCTCCTATAATTCACCCCTCCACTTT. This gives the protein CASSLAADSSYNSPLHF.

The rearrangement uses TRBV5-6 and TRBJ2-5; tentative D call: TRBD2 (7 bases). The length of the CDR3 is 15 residues. V dropped 5 bases and J dropped 4 bases, with 18 bases sitting between them. Germline V gene sequence: CDR1 SGHDT, CDR2 YYEEEE. CDR3 region: CASSHVLGGGETQYF. The CDR3 nucleotides are TGTGCCAGCAGTCATGTGCTAGGGGGGGGAGAGACCCAGTACTTC.

The V gene is TRBV19, the J gene TRBJ1-6, with 8 bases aligning to TRBD1. Germline V CDR1 and CDR2: LNHDA, SQIVND (reference sequence). Unmatched junction bases numbered 6, after V lost 8 bases and J lost 9 bases. This CDR3 is 13 amino acids long. The CDR3 is CASQAGGGSPLHF. CDR3 DNA sequence: TGTGCCAGTCAGGCAGGGGGCGGTTCACCCCTCCACTTT. Looking up the rest from reference TRBV19 and TRBJ1-6 gives the full variable domain: DGGITQSPKYLFRKEGQNVTLSCEQNLNHDAMYWYRQDPGQGLRLIYYSQIVNDFQKGDIAEGYSVSREKKESFPLTVTSAQKNPTAFYLCASQAGGGSPLHFGNGTRLTVT.

This clone was seen just once. This chain uses TRBV6-5 with TRBJ2-2, with a possible D match to TRBD2 (5 bases). The CDR3 covers 13 residues. In germline, CDR1 is MNHEY, CDR2 SVGAGI. Trimming removed 8 bases from V and 1 base from J, with 8 bases in between. Written as DNA, the CDR3 is TGTGCCAGCTCGGAGGTGAACACCGGGGAGCTGTTTTTT. Its translation: CASSEVNTGELFF.

This clone was recorded only once. V usage is TRBV19 and J usage is TRBJ2-2, with 9 nucleotides matching TRBD1. Germline assignment: CDR1 LNHDA and CDR2 SQIVND (reference sequence). The CDR3 is 15 amino acids. Germline trimming cut 11 bases from V and 6 bases from J; bases unmatched to any gene: 13. CDR3 amino acids: CAAGWTGDFAGELFF. DNA for the CDR3: TGTGCCGCAGGGTGGACAGGGGATTTCGCCGGGGAGCTGTTTTTT.

V usage is TRBV14 and J usage is TRBJ2-5, with 7 nucleotides matching TRBD1. V trimming: 4 bases; J trimming: 3 bases; junction bases outside the gene matches: 11. The CDR3 runs 16 residues. The V gene's germline CDR1 is SGHDN and CDR2 FVKESK. The CDR3 DNA reads as TGTGCCAGCAGCCGCCTTAATTCCGACAGGGAAGAGACCCAGTACTTC. It specifies CASSRLNSDREETQYF.

This clone was seen a few times. A much larger clone lies a single base off, so this may be a read error. This rearrangement joins TRBV6-5 to TRBJ2-7; 10 nucleotides match TRBD1. J gave up 2 bases and V 6 bases, and 4 bases lay outside the gene matches. This CDR3 region has 14 residues. Germline CDR1 is MNHEY and CDR2 is SVGAGI. CDR3 nucleotides: TGTGCCAGCAGCCTAGGACAGGGGGCCTACGAGCAGTACTTC. Its translation: CASSLGQGAYEQYF.

The chain employs TRBV27 and TRBJ1-2, with 7 positions matching TRBD1. The CDR3 totals 15 residues. V shed 1 base and J 4 bases; nucleotides not matched to a gene: 6. Germline assignment: CDR1 MNHEY and CDR2 SMNVEV (reference sequence). For the CDR3, the DNA is TGTGCCAGCAGTTTATACAGGGGCAACCTCTATGGCTACACCTTC. This translates into CASSLYRGNLYGYTF.

There are a few counts of this clone. J is TRBJ1-2 and V is TRBV12-3 or TRBV12-4, with a tentative D call TRBD1 (5 bases). Deletions cut 5 bases from V and 4 bases from J, with 11 bases between. The CDR3 is 13 residues long. CDR3 sequence: CASSLDSFYGYTF. CDR3 nucleotide sequence: TGTGCCAGCAGTCTCGACAGTTTCTATGGCTACACCTTC.

The J gene is TRBJ1-1, the V gene TRBV13; possible D gene TRBD1, 6 bases. The CDR3 totals 14 residues. V lost 5 bases, J lost 5 bases, and 15 bases lay in between. Germline V gene data show CDR1 as PRHDT and CDR2 as FYEKMQ (reference sequence). CDR3 DNA: TGTGCCAGCAGCGTCCGGGCAGGGGAGACTGAAGCTTTCTTT. It specifies CASSVRAGETEAFF.

The rearrangement uses TRBV5-5 and TRBJ1-4; no firm D call. CDR1 is SGHKS and CDR2 is YYEKEE in the germline V gene (reference sequence). The CDR3 is made up of 15 amino acids. V lost 4 bases, J lost 2 bases, and 12 bases lay in between. The CDR3 spells CASSRGEDTNEKLFF. The CDR3 coding sequence is TGTGCCAGCAGCCGGGGTGAGGATACTAATGAAAAACTGTTTTTT.

The V gene is TRBV5-1, the J gene TRBJ1-3; no clear D gene. Germline loops: CDR1 SGHRS, CDR2 YFSETQ. The CDR3 is 15 amino acids. V was clipped by 0 bases and J by 0 bases, with 7 bases between them. The CDR3 region is CASSLEWSSGNTIYF. The CDR3 DNA follows: TGCGCCAGCAGCTTGGAATGGAGCTCTGGAAACACCATATATTTT.

The V gene is TRBV15, the J gene TRBJ1-5; no clear D. The germline V and J ends were trimmed by 0 bases and 0 bases, with 12 bases remaining between them. There are 17 residues in the CDR3. Germline CDR1 and CDR2: LNHNV and YYDKDF (reference sequence). CDR3 DNA sequence: TGTGCCACCAGCAGAGATCCAACGGGTTATAGCAATCAGCCCCAGCATTTT. Translation: CATSRDPTGYSNQPQHF. The complete variable domain, with remaining parts taken from reference TRBV15 and TRBJ1-5, reads DAMVIQNPRYQVTQFGKPVTLSCSQTLNHNVMYWYQQKSSQAPKLLFHYYDKDFNNEADTPDNFQSRRPNTSFCFLDIRSPGLGDTAMYLCATSRDPTGYSNQPQHFGDGTRLSIL.

V and J are TRBV5-1 and TRBJ2-1; no definite D call. Looked up from germline, CDR1 is SGHRS and CDR2 is YFSETQ. The CDR3 is 14 amino acids. The V gene lost 1 base and the J gene lost 7 bases, with 12 bases spanning the gap. For the CDR3, the DNA is TGCGCCAGCAGCTTGAACAACCCGTGGAATGAGCAGTTCTTC. It translates to CASSLNNPWNEQFF.

V is TRBV7-6 and J is TRBJ1-6; possibly TRBD1 for D (6 bases). Germline CDR1 is SGHVS and CDR2 is FNYEAQ. The CDR3 has 14 amino acids. V was cut by 6 bases and J by 7 bases, with 13 bases left in between. CDR3 in DNA: TGTGCCAGCAGTCTACAGGGAAACAATTCACCCCTCCACTTT. It encodes CASSLQGNNSPLHF.

CDR3 protein: CATSPVGTGTEDYNEQFF. CDR3 bases: TGTGCCACCAGTCCCGTCGGAACCGGGACAGAAGATTACAATGAGCAGTTCTTC. This sequence joins TRBV24-1 and TRBJ2-1; 7 bases are a match to TRBD1. This CDR3 has 18 amino acids. J was trimmed by 4 bases and V by 6 bases; bases with no gene match: 17. Germline V lookup: CDR1 KGHDR, CDR2 SFDVKD.

This clone was found once. The rearrangement uses TRBV5-1 and TRBJ1-5; tentative D call: TRBD1 (6 bases). This CDR3 spans 15 amino acids. Germline loops: CDR1 SGHRS, CDR2 YFSETQ. Trimming took 3 bases from V and 0 from J, leaving 10 bases between them. The CDR3, as DNA: TGCGCCAGCAGCTCTGGACAGACTAGCAATCAGCCCCAGCATTTT. Protein sequence: CASSSGQTSNQPQHF.

The V call is TRBV12-3 or TRBV12-4, the J call TRBJ2-3; D is unclear. V was clipped by 1 base and J by 6 bases, with 5 bases between them. This CDR3 contains 12 residues. CDR3 bases: TGTGCCAGCAGTTTAGTGGGCGATACGCAGTATTTT. Protein sequence: CASSLVGDTQYF.

V usage is TRBV5-1 and J usage is TRBJ2-1; 8 bases line up with TRBD2. With 4 bases clipped from V and 15 bases from J, the junction kept 12 bases outside the gene matches. From germline, CDR1 is SGHRS and CDR2 YFSETQ. This CDR3 spans 13 amino acids. CDR3 coding DNA: TGCGCCAGCAGCCCGGGAGGTAGCGGGAACCCGTTCTTC. It encodes CASSPGGSGNPFF.

J is TRBJ2-2 and V is TRBV2; 9 bases match TRBD1. With 7 bases clipped from V and 4 bases from J, the junction kept 10 bases outside the gene matches. Per the germline V gene, CDR1 is SNHLY and CDR2 is FYNNEI. The CDR3 contains 16 residues. This CDR3 is CASTKETGGATGELFF. The DNA for the CDR3 is TGTGCCAGCACCAAAGAGACAGGGGGAGCCACCGGGGAGCTGTTTTTT.